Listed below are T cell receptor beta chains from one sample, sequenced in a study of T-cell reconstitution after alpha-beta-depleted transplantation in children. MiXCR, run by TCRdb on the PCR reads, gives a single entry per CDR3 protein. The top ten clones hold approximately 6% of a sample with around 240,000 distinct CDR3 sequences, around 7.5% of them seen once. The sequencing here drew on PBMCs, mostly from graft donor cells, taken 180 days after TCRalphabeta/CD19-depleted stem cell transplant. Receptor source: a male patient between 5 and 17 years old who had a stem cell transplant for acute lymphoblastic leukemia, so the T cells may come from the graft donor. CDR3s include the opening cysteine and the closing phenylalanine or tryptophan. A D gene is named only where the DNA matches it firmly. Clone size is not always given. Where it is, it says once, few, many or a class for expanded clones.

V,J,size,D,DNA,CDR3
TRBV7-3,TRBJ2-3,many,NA,TGTGCCAGCAGCTTACGGCAGGGGCGCACAGATACGCAGTATTTT,CASSLRQGRTDTQYF
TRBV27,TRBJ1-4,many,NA,TGTGCCAGCAGTGAAAGGGCTCGGGAAAAACTGTTTTTT,CASSERAREKLFF
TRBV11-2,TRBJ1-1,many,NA,TGTGCCAGCAGCTTGAAGAGTAACACTGAAGCTTTCTTT,CASSLKSNTEAFF
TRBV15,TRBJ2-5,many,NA,TGTGCCACCAGCACCCGACAGGAGGAGACCCAGTACTTC,CATSTRQEETQYF
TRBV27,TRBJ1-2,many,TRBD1,TGTGCCAGCAGTTCAACCCCGGGACAGACCTATGGCTACACCTTC,CASSSTPGQTYGYTF
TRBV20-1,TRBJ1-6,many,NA,TGCAGTGCTAGGGCGGGGGGCGTGGACTATAATTCACCCCTCCACTTT,CSARAGGVDYNSPLHF
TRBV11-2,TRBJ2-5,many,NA,TGTGCCAGCAGCCCTCAGGGTATGGAGACCCAGTACTTC,CASSPQGMETQYF
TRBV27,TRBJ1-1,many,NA,TGTGCCAGCAGTTTTATCGGGCGCACTGAAGCTTTCTTT,CASSFIGRTEAFF
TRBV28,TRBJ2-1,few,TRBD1,TGTGCCAGCAGTCTTGCGGATGACAGGGGGCTCGGTGAGCAGTTCTTC,CASSLADDRGLGEQFF
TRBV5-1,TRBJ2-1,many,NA,TGCGCCAGCAGCTTGTACTTTTTTCGGGATGAGCAGTTCTTC,CASSLYFFRDEQFF
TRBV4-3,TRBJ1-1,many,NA,TGCGCCAGCAGCCAAGGTGTCATCGACACTGAAGCTTTCTTT,CASSQGVIDTEAFF
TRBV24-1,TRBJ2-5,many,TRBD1,TGTGCCACCAGTGACCCGGGGACAGGCTCGAAGACCCAGTACTTC,CATSDPGTGSKTQYF
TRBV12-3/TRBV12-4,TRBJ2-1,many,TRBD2,TGTGCCAGCAGTTTAAGACTAGCGGGGGCCAAACACAATGAGCAGTTCTTC,CASSLRLAGAKHNEQFF
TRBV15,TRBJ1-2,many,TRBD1,TGTGCCACCAGCCGGGACAGGAGTGGCTACACCTTC,CATSRDRSGYTF
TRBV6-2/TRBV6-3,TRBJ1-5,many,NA,TGTGCCAGCAGTTACCCCGGACCGCGGGCTAGCAATCAGCCCCAGCATTTT,CASSYPGPRASNQPQHF
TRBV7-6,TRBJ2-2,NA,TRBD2,TGTGCCAGCAGCACTCGGGGTAGCGGGAGAGCGAACACCGGGGAGCTGTTTTTT,CASSTRGSGRANTGELFF
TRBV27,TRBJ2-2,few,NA,TGTGCCAGCAGTGGCGGGGACACCGCGAACATCGGGGAGCTGTTTTTT,CASSGGDTANIGELFF
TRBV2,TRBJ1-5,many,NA,TGTGCCAGCAGTGAAGCGGACGTCGGCGACGTCGGCAATCAGCCCCAGCATTTT,CASSEADVGDVGNQPQHF
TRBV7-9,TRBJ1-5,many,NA,TGTGCCAGCAGCTTAGGGGGCAGGGAGCCCCAGCATTTT,CASSLGGREPQHF
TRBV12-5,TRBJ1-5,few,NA,TGTGCTAGTGGTTTACAAGGACGGGGGGGGCGAAGGCAGCCCCAGCATTTT,CASGLQGRGGRRQPQHF
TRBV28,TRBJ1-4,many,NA,TGTGCCAGCAGTTTATTGGGGAGGGAAGAAAAACTGTTTTTT,CASSLLGREEKLFF
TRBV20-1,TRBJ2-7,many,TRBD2,TGCAGTTACCTTAGCGGGGCCCCTAGGGAGCAGTACTTC,CSYLSGAPREQYF
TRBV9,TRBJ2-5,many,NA,TGTGCCAGCAGCCCTAAGGTGGGCCGAGGGGAGACCCAGTACTTC,CASSPKVGRGETQYF
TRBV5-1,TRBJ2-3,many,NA,TGCGCCAGCAGCAGGGACAACACAGATACGCAGTATTTT,CASSRDNTDTQYF
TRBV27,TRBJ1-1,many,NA,TGTGCCAGCAGTACCCGGCAGGGAAGGATGAACACTGAAGCTTTCTTT,CASSTRQGRMNTEAFF
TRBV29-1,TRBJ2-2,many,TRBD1,TGCAGCGTTGAAGGCAGGGGGCTTACCGGGGAGCTGTTTTTT,CSVEGRGLTGELFF
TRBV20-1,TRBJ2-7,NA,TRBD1,TGCAGTGCTACCCCCGGGACAGGGGTCAACGAGCAGTACTTC,CSATPGTGVNEQYF
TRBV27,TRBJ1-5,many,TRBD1,TGTGCCAGCAAGGCAGGGGGCGCGAGACAGCCCCAGCATTTT,CASKAGGARQPQHF
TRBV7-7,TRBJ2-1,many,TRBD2,TGTGCCAGCAGCCCTTTACGGCAGCGGGGGGGCCTTAATGAGCAGTTCTTC,CASSPLRQRGGLNEQFF
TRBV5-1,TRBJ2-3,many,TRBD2,TGCGCCAGCAGTCTGAGGGACTACAGCACAGATACGCAGTATTTT,CASSLRDYSTDTQYF
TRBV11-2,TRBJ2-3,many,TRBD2,TGTGCCAGCAGCTTAGATCAGGCTAGCGGACGCACAGATACGCAGTATTTT,CASSLDQASGRTDTQYF